A single sample is the source of the 10 T cell receptor beta chains below, sequenced in a study of beta chain features in type 1 diabetes. Findings and limits, study-wide: Moderate but significant shortening of TCRB CDR3s was recorded in all four CD4+ subsets from Type 1 diabetes patients.

Sequenced material consisted of expressed TCRB transcripts (all of the isolated RNA was reverse transcribed). TCRdb keeps only in-frame clones here, not all; method: immunoSEQ multiplex PCR. The table shows 250,000 to 350,000 clones, with roughly an eighth occurring only once. The antigens these receptors bind are not known. The sequencing input was naive CD4+ T cells from blood. The source is a young man with type 1 diabetes.

The chain recombines TRBV11-2 with TRBJ2-1, with D maybe TRBD1 (6 bases). Trimming took 3 bases from V and 4 from J, leaving 13 bases between them. The CDR3 has 15 amino acids. CDR1 SGHAT and CDR2 FQNNGV come from the germline V gene. CDR3 protein: CASSFGQRTYNEQFF. The DNA of the CDR3 is TGTGCCAGCAGCTTCGGACAGCGTACGTACAATGAGCAGTTCTTC.

This clone was detected only a few times. The chain couples TRBV5-4 to TRBJ2-7, with 14 positions matching TRBD2. CDR1 is SGHNT, CDR2 YYREEE, per germline (reference sequence). J was trimmed by 3 bases and V by 4 bases; bases with no gene match: 9. This CDR3 spans 17 amino acids. DNA of the CDR3: TGTGCCAGCAGCACGGGACTAGCGGGAGTATTTGGCTACGAGCAGTACTTC. As protein: CASSTGLAGVFGYEQYF.

This clone has more than one count but fewer than ten. The chain joins TRBV29-1 to TRBJ2-1; possible D gene TRBD1, 6 bases. Germline V lookup: CDR1 SQVTM, CDR2 ANQGSEA. V was shortened by 6 bases and J by 6 bases, with 18 bases between the two germline ends. The CDR3 length is 14 residues. The CDR3 loop is CSVHRAEKGNEQFF. The CDR3 DNA sequence: TGCAGCGTGCACAGGGCCGAAAAGGGCAATGAGCAGTTCTTC.

This chain joins TRBV30 and TRBJ2-2; D not resolved. V was pared by 4 bases and J by 0 bases, with 6 bases between. CDR1 and CDR2 from the germline V gene are GTSNPN and SVGIG (reference sequence). The length of the CDR3 is 13 residues. The DNA of the CDR3 is TGTGCCTGGACGGGTGCGAACACCGGGGAGCTGTTTTTT. Its protein is CAWTGANTGELFF.

This clone came up a few times. The chain employs TRBV10-3 and TRBJ2-2; the match to TRBD2 covers 10 bases. Unmatched junction bases numbered 6, after V lost 3 bases and J lost 5 bases. Germline-derived CDR1 and CDR2 are ENHRY and SYGVKD. The CDR3 covers 16 residues. In nucleotides, the CDR3 is TGTGCCATCAGTGATGGAGCGGGAGGGTGGACCGGGGAGCTGTTTTTT. This codes for CAISDGAGGWTGELFF.

In this sample, this clone turned up a few times. V is TRBV18 and J is TRBJ2-5, with D maybe TRBD1 (6 bases). Germline CDR1 reads KGHSH; CDR2 reads LQKENI. Trimming stripped 2 bases from V and 5 bases from J, with 15 bases between. CDR3 length: 15 amino acids. CDR3 sequence reads: CASSPVPTGQETQYF. CDR3 DNA sequence: TGTGCCAGCTCACCAGTCCCCACAGGGCAGGAGACCCAGTACTTC.

The chain is built from TRBV7-9 and TRBJ2-5, with 10 bases identical to TRBD1. The CDR3 consists of 15 residues. Germline-derived CDR1 and CDR2 are SEHNR and FQNEAQ (reference sequence). V trimming: 5 bases; J trimming: 4 bases; junction bases outside the gene matches: 7. The CDR3 DNA reads as TGTGCCAGCAGCCCAGGACAGGGGGAACGAGAGACCCAGTACTTC. Translating it yields CASSPGQGERETQYF.

This clone came up a few times. This rearrangement joins TRBV7-2 to TRBJ1-1; D gene uncertain. The CDR3 sequence is 11 residues long. The V and J ends lost 6 bases and 3 bases respectively, with 5 bases between them. Germline V CDR1 and CDR2: SGHTA, FQGNSA. The CDR3 reads CASSYYTEAFF. The CDR3 region has the DNA TGTGCCAGCAGTTACTACACTGAAGCTTTCTTT.

This clone has just a few counts. The genes are TRBV18 and TRBJ2-7; perhaps TRBD1 as D (5 bases). The CDR3 spans 15 residues. V was pared by 0 bases and J by 2 bases, with 11 bases between. Germline CDR1 is KGHSH and CDR2 is LQKENI. The CDR3 loop reads CASSPPERGAYEQYF. In nucleotides, the CDR3 is TGTGCCAGCTCACCACCGGAAAGGGGCGCCTACGAGCAGTACTTC.

The sample holds a few counts of this clone. The V and J genes are TRBV9 and TRBJ1-2; tentatively, D is TRBD1 (5 bases). V lost 4 bases to trimming and J lost 3 bases, with 13 bases between them. CDR3 length equals 14 residues. Germline V gives CDR1 SGDLS, CDR2 YYNGEE. In nucleotides, the CDR3 is TGTGCCAGCAGCTCTACGGGGGATGACTATGGCTACACCTTC. Amino acids: CASSSTGDDYGYTF. The full variable domain, with the rest looked up from reference TRBV9 and TRBJ1-2, is DSGVTQTPKHLITATGQRVTLRCSPRSGDLSVYWYQQSLDQGLQFLIQYYNGEERAKGNILERFSAQQFPDLHSELNLSSLELGDSALYFCASSSTGDDYGYTFGSGTRLTVV.